Sequencing of this T cell receptor (beta chain) was carried out in a study of siplizumab effects on memory and regulatory T cells. The repertoire was sequenced with immunoSEQ multiplex PCR; TCRdb's copy has only in-frame clones and lacks some. The sample yields some 100,000 clones, about 94% seen once. Broader study findings: The study found naive T cells seemingly more diverse than memory cells and seemingly major alloresponse contributors. Proof of suppressive function in proliferating Tregs from siplizumab cultures was not established. Under siplizumab, alloreactive sequences traced to unstimulated CD4+ memory cells were significantly reduced. The Treg-derived share of mappable alloreactive CD4+ clones averaged roughly 70% with siplizumab and approximately 28% in controls.

Regarding this clone: As yet, its antigen is unknown.

The CDR3 runs to 15 residues. Germline V gene data show CDR1 as SGDLS and CDR2 as YYNGEE. V lost 4 bases and J lost 5, with 18 bases in between. This clonotype was obtained from a human donor in good health. The chain carries TRBV9 and TRBJ1-2, with no clear D. The source material was non-Treg CD4+ T cells sorted from blood. The CDR3 spells CASSSNTAKTYGYTF. CDR3 coding DNA: TGTGCCAGCAGCAGCAACACCGCTAAAACTTATGGCTACACCTTC.